These T cell receptor beta chains were read from a single sample in a study of T cells after yellow fever vaccination. TCRdb reprocessed the 5' RACE reads via MiXCR and lists one record per CDR3 protein. The table lists more than 200,000 distinct CDR3 sequences, approximately 3.5% of them singletons. The sequences come from PBMCs, collected 15 days after the yellow fever booster vaccination. These TCRs come from a man aged 18-30 years who received the YFV17D yellow fever vaccine. Each CDR3 is given with its conserved first and last residue. The order of the fields is clone size, V gene, J gene, D gene, CDR3 DNA, CDR3 protein. D genes are given only for firm matches. Part of the rows lack a size; the others show once, few, many or a class for expanded clones.

>few|TRBV7-9|TRBJ1-4|-
TGTGCCAGCAGTCCTCCAGGCGCAACTAATGAAAAACTGTTTTTT
CASSPPGATNEKLFF
>many|TRBV12-3/TRBV12-4|TRBJ2-6|-
TGTGCCAGCAGTTTTGTGGTCGGACACTCTGGGGCCAACGTCCTGACTTTC
CASSFVVGHSGANVLTF
>many|TRBV6-4|TRBJ2-3|-
TGTGCCAGCAGTGACGGCGGGTGGGGCACAGATACGCAGTATTTT
CASSDGGWGTDTQYF
>many|TRBV30|TRBJ1-2|-
TGTGCCTGGACCGACGGGCAGGGCTACACCTTC
CAWTDGQGYTF
>many|TRBV18|TRBJ1-2|-
TGTGCCAGCTCACCAGGGGCGGATGGCTACACCTTC
CASSPGADGYTF
>many|TRBV24-1|TRBJ2-1|-
TGTGCCACCTCTGACTCTCATTCCAATGAGCAGTTCTTC
CATSDSHSNEQFF
>many|TRBV12-3/TRBV12-4|TRBJ1-2|-
TGTGCCAGCAGGGCGGGGTATGGCTACACCTTC
CASRAGYGYTF
>many|TRBV2|TRBJ2-5|-
TGTGCCAGCAGGCTCCAAGAGACCCAGTACTTC
CASRLQETQYF
>many|TRBV20-1|TRBJ1-5|TRBD1
TGCAGTGCTGCGAGGGGGCTAGTTCAGCCCCAGCATTTT
CSAARGLVQPQHF
>many|TRBV6-2/TRBV6-3|TRBJ1-4|-
TGTGCCAGCAGTCCCGCGGATGAAAAACTGTTTTTT
CASSPADEKLFF
>many|TRBV6-5|TRBJ2-5|TRBD2
TGTGCCAGCAGTCCCCGGGGAGCGGGGGGTCAAGAGACCCAGTACTTC
CASSPRGAGGQETQYF
>many|TRBV6-2/TRBV6-3|TRBJ2-3|TRBD2
TGTGCCAGCAGTCCCGGACTAGCAACCGATACGCAGTATTTT
CASSPGLATDTQYF
>many|TRBV25-1|TRBJ2-3|TRBD1
TGTGCCAGCACGGGGACGGGACAGGGGCGCACAGATACGCAGTATTTT
CASTGTGQGRTDTQYF
>many|TRBV4-3|TRBJ2-1|TRBD2
TGCGCCAGCAGCCAAGCGAAGACGGGGGGTCCCTACTCCTACAATGAGCAGTTCTTC
CASSQAKTGGPYSYNEQFF
>many|TRBV27|TRBJ1-4|-
TGTGCCAGCCGCATGGGGGTCGAACGGGAAAAACTGTTTTTT
CASRMGVEREKLFF
>-|TRBV7-3|TRBJ2-1|-
TGTGCCAGCAGCTTAACCACTACCCCAGGGACTGGGGAGTACAATGAGCAGTTCTTC
CASSLTTTPGTGEYNEQFF
>many|TRBV4-2|TRBJ1-1|-
TGTGCCAGCAGCCAAGAAAGTGGGGGAGGGAACACTGAAGCTTTCTTT
CASSQESGGGNTEAFF
>many|TRBV20-1|TRBJ2-3|-
TGCAGTGCTCGGGGTTTCACAGATACGCAGTATTTT
CSARGFTDTQYF
>many|TRBV7-2|TRBJ2-2|-
TGTGCCAGCAGCTTAGTCGGGCAGAGCACCGGGGAGCTGTTTTTT
CASSLVGQSTGELFF
>many|TRBV5-1|TRBJ2-5|TRBD2
TGCGCCAGCAGCATTGGACTAGCGGGGGCAGAGACCCAGTACTTC
CASSIGLAGAETQYF
>many|TRBV20-1|TRBJ2-1|-
TGCAGTGCTCCCAACAGGGCTACCTACAATGAGCAGTTCTTC
CSAPNRATYNEQFF
>many|TRBV6-1|TRBJ2-5|TRBD2
TGTGCCAGCAGTGAAGCGATCGGTAGCGGGGAAGAGACCCAGTACTTC
CASSEAIGSGEETQYF
>many|TRBV20-1|TRBJ2-1|-
TGCAGTGCTAGGTGGGGGGCCGGGCAGTTCTTC
CSARWGAGQFF
>many|TRBV3-1|TRBJ2-2|-
TGTGCCAGCAGCCAAACAAAGACCGGGGAGCTGTTTTTT
CASSQTKTGELFF
>many|TRBV7-9|TRBJ1-2|-
TGTGCCAGCAGCCTAGAATCCAGGGAAGGCTACACCTTC
CASSLESREGYTF
>many|TRBV20-1|TRBJ1-5|-
TGCAGTGCTATGTTAGGGGTACGCAATCAGCCCCAGCATTTT
CSAMLGVRNQPQHF
>-|TRBV4-1|TRBJ2-2|-
TGCGCCAGCAGCCTAACACAGGGTCCGAACACCGGGGAGCTGTTTTTT
CASSLTQGPNTGELFF
>many|TRBV12-3/TRBV12-4|TRBJ1-1|-
TGTGCCAGCAGTTTAGCGCTCTCGAACACTGAAGCTTTCTTT
CASSLALSNTEAFF
>-|TRBV7-2|TRBJ1-2|-
TGTGCCAGCAGCTTAACCAGGGCCTATGGCTACACCTTC
CASSLTRAYGYTF
>-|TRBV6-5|TRBJ1-2|-
TGTGCCAGCAGTTACTCCACGGGGATCTATGGCTACACCTTC
CASSYSTGIYGYTF
>many|TRBV7-2|TRBJ2-5|TRBD1
TGTGCCAGCGGCCGGGACAGTAAAGAGACCCAGTACTTC
CASGRDSKETQYF
>many|TRBV3-1|TRBJ2-2|-
TGTGCCAGCAGCCAAGCGGCGGTGAACACCGGGGAGCTGTTTTTT
CASSQAAVNTGELFF
>many|TRBV20-1|TRBJ1-2|-
TGCAGTGCTAGGACAGACAATAACTATGGCTACACCTTC
CSARTDNNYGYTF
>many|TRBV20-1|TRBJ1-5|TRBD1
TGCAGTGCTCGGACAGGGGGCAGAAGCAATCAGCCCCAGCATTTT
CSARTGGRSNQPQHF
>many|TRBV30|TRBJ2-2|-
TGTGCCTGGAGAAGAATAAACACCGGGGAGCTGTTTTTT
CAWRRINTGELFF
>few|TRBV19|TRBJ2-6|-
TGTGCCAGTAGTATTTCAGGTCCTGGGGCCAACGTCCTGACTTTC
CASSISGPGANVLTF
>many|TRBV15|TRBJ1-5|-
TGTGCCACCAGCAGAGATCCCGTCAGGATAGCGCCCCAGCATTTT
CATSRDPVRIAPQHF
>many|TRBV7-6|TRBJ2-2|TRBD2
TGTGCCAGCAGCTTTCCCTTCGAGGGAGGGGCGAACACCGGGGAGCTGTTTTTT
CASSFPFEGGANTGELFF
>many|TRBV4-3|TRBJ1-4|-
TGCGCCAGCAGCCAAGCTCAGGCCCAGGGGGAAAAACTGTTTTTT
CASSQAQAQGEKLFF
>many|TRBV20-1|TRBJ2-7|TRBD2
TGCAGTGCTCATTCTAGCGGGGCTTCCTACGAGCAGTACTTC
CSAHSSGASYEQYF
>many|TRBV7-2|TRBJ2-2|TRBD1
TGTGCCAGCAGCCCCGGGACAGGGAGGAGTGCCGGGGAGCTGTTTTTT
CASSPGTGRSAGELFF
>-|TRBV19|TRBJ1-1|-
TGTGCCAGTAGTACAGGGTCTGAAGCTTACTTT
CASSTGSEAYF
>many|TRBV20-1|TRBJ2-3|-
TGCAGTGCTAGAAGAGCACCCGATACGCAGTATTTT
CSARRAPDTQYF
>many|TRBV6-5|TRBJ1-3|-
TGTGCCAGCAGTTACTCATCCGCGTGGCCTGGAAACACCATATATTTT
CASSYSSAWPGNTIYF
>many|TRBV6-5|TRBJ1-1|TRBD1
TGTGCCAGCAGACTGACAGGGACGGGTGAAGCTTTCTTT
CASRLTGTGEAFF
>many|TRBV7-9|TRBJ2-2|TRBD1
TGTGCCAGCAGCACCCGGACAGGGGGCGAAAACACCGGGGAGCTGTTTTTT
CASSTRTGGENTGELFF
>many|TRBV28|TRBJ2-2|TRBD1
TGTGCCAGCAGTTTGCCAGGGGGCTTGTTCGGGGAGCTGTTTTTT
CASSLPGGLFGELFF
>-|TRBV11-3|TRBJ2-1|-
TGTGCCAGCGGAAGACGGGAAGGAGACTATGAGCAGTTCTTC
CASGRREGDYEQFF
>many|TRBV15|TRBJ1-1|-
TGTGCCACCAGCCCTAGGGGGAGGACCGGACTGTCAGGTCAAGCTTTCTTT
CATSPRGRTGLSGQAFF
>many|TRBV7-2|TRBJ2-2|-
TGTGCCAGCAGCTTAGCCCTAGATCTCGCCGGGGAGCTGTTTTTT
CASSLALDLAGELFF
>many|TRBV28|TRBJ2-1|TRBD2
TGTGCCAGCAGTCGTAGCGGGGGGAGCTCCTACAATGAGCAGTTCTTC
CASSRSGGSSYNEQFF
>many|TRBV4-3|TRBJ2-2|TRBD1
TGCGCCAGCAGCCAGGCCGGGACAGCAGCCGGGGAGCTGTTTTTT
CASSQAGTAAGELFF
>many|TRBV5-1|TRBJ2-1|TRBD1
TGTGCCAGCAGTTCCGGGACAGGTTACAATGAGCAGTTCTTC
CASSSGTGYNEQFF
>many|TRBV21-1|TRBJ1-6|-
TGTGCCAGCAGCAAACGGAAAGAAGGGCGAAGCTCCTATAATTCACCCCTCCACTTT
CASSKRKEGRSSYNSPLHF
>many|TRBV7-3|TRBJ2-2|TRBD1
TGTGCCAGCAGCTTAATGCCCGGGACAGGGACCGCCGGGGAGCTGTTTTTT
CASSLMPGTGTAGELFF
>many|TRBV6-5|TRBJ1-6|-
TGTGCCAGCAGTTACATTGAGTCTGATTATAATTCACCCCTCCACTTT
CASSYIESDYNSPLHF